This T cell receptor (beta chain) was recorded in a study of cytotoxic CD8 clonotypes in ibrutinib-treated CLL. At the level of the study: Partial responses numbered approximately 24 and complete responses 2; after a median approximately 70 months, around 14 stayed remitted and approximately twelve progressed.

This table comes from immunoSEQ multiplex PCR, and its TCRdb copy is limited to in-frame clones, with some not included. Of 30,000 or so clones listed, roughly 60% are singletons. CDR1 and CDR2 from the germline V gene are LGHNA and YNFKEQ. The V end was cut by 0 bases, the J end by 4 bases, with 7 bases between. The CDR3 spans 15 residues. This sequence was found in a human donor with chronic lymphocytic leukemia. The sample was PBMCs, taken before ibrutinib treatment. The V and J genes are TRBV4-2 and TRBJ1-6; D not resolved. The CDR3 spells CASSQEEGYNSPLHF. CDR3 DNA sequence: TGTGCCAGCAGCCAAGAGGAGGGTTATAATTCACCCCTCCACTTT.